Each of the 2 T cell receptor beta chains below was sequenced from the same sample in a study of neurological immune-mediated disorders. TCRdb independently ran MiXCR on the 5' RACE reads; one entry per CDR3 protein. This table holds roughly 60,000 distinct CDR3 sequences, around 4.7% found once. Source material: PBMCs. The receptors come from a woman aged 45-65 years with multiple sclerosis.

Ten or more counts support this clonotype. This chain joins TRBV5-1 and TRBJ1-2; 7 nucleotides agree with TRBD1. The CDR3 extends over 15 amino acids. The junction had 8 bases not matched to a gene; V was cut back by 4 bases and J by 2 bases. The V gene's germline CDR1 is SGHRS and CDR2 YFSETQ. For the CDR3, the DNA is TGCGCCAGCAGCACTAGACAGGGAGCGAACTATGGCTACACCTTC. Residues: CASSTRQGANYGYTF.

This chain uses TRBV11-2 with TRBJ2-7; tentative D call: TRBD1 (5 bases). CDR3 size: 14 residues. The V end lost 5 bases, the J end lost 5 bases, and 16 bases lay between the germline ends. Germline-derived CDR1 and CDR2 are SGHAT and FQNNGV. The CDR3 region is CASSVSQGWNEQYF. DNA for the CDR3: TGTGCCAGCAGCGTTTCCCAGGGTTGGAACGAGCAGTACTTC.